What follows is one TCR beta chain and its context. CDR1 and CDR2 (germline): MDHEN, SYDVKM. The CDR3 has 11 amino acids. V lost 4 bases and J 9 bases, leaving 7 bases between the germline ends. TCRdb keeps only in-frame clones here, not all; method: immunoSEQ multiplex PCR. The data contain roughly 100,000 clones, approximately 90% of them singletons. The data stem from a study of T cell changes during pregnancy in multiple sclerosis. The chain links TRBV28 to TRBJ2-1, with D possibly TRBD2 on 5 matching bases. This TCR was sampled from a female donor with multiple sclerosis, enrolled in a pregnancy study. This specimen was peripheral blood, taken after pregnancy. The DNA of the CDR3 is TGTGCCAGCAGTTCTCGGGGTGAGCAGTTCTTC. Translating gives CASSSRGEQFF.